The sequence of this T cell receptor beta chain was determined in a study of blood T cell repertoires in COVID-19. The trim removed 4 bases at V and 7 bases at J, leaving 5 bases unmatched. The CDR3 has 14 residues. Germline values: CDR1 MDHEN, CDR2 SYDVKM. As handled by the study authors: Scientists estimated how many nucleated cells there were by amplifying reference gene primers. Sequenced by immunoSEQ multiplex PCR; TCRdb stores in-frame clones only, minus some. V, J and clone size are those of that table, while D and trimming were read from the DNA. Of 300,000 to 400,000 clones listed, approximately 91% are singletons. Residents of about two dozen US areas, aged about 18 to 89 years, made up the participants. Each participant's cohort was designated according to participant-reported clinical history. Those designated as exposed participants met a COVID-19 case within 2 weeks before study entry.

The rearrangement uses TRBV28 and TRBJ1-4, with TRBD1 matching over 8 bases. The receptor was isolated from a woman aged 30 to 39 who had been exposed to COVID-19. What was sequenced was PBMCs or T cells enriched from blood (not recorded which). CDR3 protein: CASSSQGVGEKLFF. The CDR3 DNA reads TGTGCCAGCAGTTCACAGGGGGTAGGTGAAAAACTGTTTTTT.